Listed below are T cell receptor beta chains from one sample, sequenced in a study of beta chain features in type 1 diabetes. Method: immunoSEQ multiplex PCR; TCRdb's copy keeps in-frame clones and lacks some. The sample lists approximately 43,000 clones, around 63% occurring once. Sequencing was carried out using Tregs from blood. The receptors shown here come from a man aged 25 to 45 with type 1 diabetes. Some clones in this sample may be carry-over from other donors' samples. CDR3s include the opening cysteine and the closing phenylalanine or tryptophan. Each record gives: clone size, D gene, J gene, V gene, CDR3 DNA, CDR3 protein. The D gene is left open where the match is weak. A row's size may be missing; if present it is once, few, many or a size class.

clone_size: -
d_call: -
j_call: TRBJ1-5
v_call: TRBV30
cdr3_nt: TGTGCCTGGAGTGTTTCAGGGGACCAGCCCCAGCATTTT
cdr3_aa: CAWSVSGDQPQHF

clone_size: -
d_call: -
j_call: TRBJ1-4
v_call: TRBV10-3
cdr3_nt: TGTGCCATCAGTGAGTCGCAAACAGGGCCTGAAAAACTGTTTTTT
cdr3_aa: CAISESQTGPEKLFF

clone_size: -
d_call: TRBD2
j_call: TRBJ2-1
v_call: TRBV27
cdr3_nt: TGTGCCAGCAGTGTCCGTAGCGGGGGGTCGGCTGAGCAGTTCTTC
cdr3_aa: CASSVRSGGSAEQFF

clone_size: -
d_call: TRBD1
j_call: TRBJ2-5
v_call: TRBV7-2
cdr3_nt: TGTGCCAGCAGCGCCCGGACAGGGAGGTGGGAGACCCAGTACTTC
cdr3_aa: CASSARTGRWETQYF

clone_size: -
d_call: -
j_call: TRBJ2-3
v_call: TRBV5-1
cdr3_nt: TGCGCCAGCAGCTCGGGACTTCTCACAGATACGCAGTATTTT
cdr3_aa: CASSSGLLTDTQYF

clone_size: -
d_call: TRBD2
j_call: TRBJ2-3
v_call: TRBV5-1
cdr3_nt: TGCGCCAGCAGCTTTAGCGGGGGCAGCACAGATACGCAGTATTTT
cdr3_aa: CASSFSGGSTDTQYF

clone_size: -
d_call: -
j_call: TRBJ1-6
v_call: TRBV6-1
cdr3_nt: TGTGCCAGCAGTGCGAGGGAGCGGACACCCCTCCACTTT
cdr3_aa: CASSARERTPLHF

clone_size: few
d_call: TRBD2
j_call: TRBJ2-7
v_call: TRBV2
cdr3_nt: TGTGCCAGCAGTGAATTCGAGACGGGGGGGAGATACGAGCAGTACTTC
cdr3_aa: CASSEFETGGRYEQYF

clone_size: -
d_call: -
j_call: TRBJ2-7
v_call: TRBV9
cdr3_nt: TGTGCCAGCAGCGTAGCTTCAGCAAACTACGAGCAGTACTTC
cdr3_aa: CASSVASANYEQYF

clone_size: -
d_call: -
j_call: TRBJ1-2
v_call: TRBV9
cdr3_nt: TGTGCCAGCAGCGGCGACAGCGGGGGGAGGGCCTTC
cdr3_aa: CASSGDSGGRAF

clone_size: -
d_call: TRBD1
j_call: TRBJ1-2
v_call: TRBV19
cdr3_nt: TGTGCCAGTAGTTATTCGGGGACAGGGAGAGGCTACACCTTC
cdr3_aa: CASSYSGTGRGYTF

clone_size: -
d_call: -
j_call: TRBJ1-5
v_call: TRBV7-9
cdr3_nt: TGTGCCAGCAGCCCCCTAGACAGCTATCAGCCCCAGCATTTT
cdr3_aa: CASSPLDSYQPQHF

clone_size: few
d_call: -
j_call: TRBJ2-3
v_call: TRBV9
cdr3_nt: TGTGCCAGCAGCGTAAATTGGGGCCCAGGTACGCAGTATTTT
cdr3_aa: CASSVNWGPGTQYF

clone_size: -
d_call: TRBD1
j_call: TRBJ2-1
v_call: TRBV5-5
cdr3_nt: TGTGCCAGCAGCAGAGGACAGGGAAGGTCGAAGCAGTTCTTC
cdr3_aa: CASSRGQGRSKQFF

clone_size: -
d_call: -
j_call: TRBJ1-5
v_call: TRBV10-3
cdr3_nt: TGTGCCTCCCAGTCCCAGTATAGCAATCAGCCCCAGCATTTT
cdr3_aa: CASQSQYSNQPQHF

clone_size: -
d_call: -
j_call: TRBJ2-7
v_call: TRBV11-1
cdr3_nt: TGTGCCAGCAGCAAAACGGGACTCTCCTACGAGCAGTACTTC
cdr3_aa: CASSKTGLSYEQYF

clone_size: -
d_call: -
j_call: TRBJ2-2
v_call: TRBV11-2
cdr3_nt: TGTGCCAGCAGCTCGTACACCGGGGAGCTGTTTTTT
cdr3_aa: CASSSYTGELFF

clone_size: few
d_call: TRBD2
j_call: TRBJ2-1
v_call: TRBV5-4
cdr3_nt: TGTGCCAGCAGCTGGGAGGGACTGGGCCCGGTTGTCAATGAGCAGTTCTTC
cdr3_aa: CASSWEGLGPVVNEQFF

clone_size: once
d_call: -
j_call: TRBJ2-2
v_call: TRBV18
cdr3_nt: TGTGCCAGCTCACCACTACCGTCTACGAACACCGGGGAGCTGTTTTTT
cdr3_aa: CASSPLPSTNTGELFF

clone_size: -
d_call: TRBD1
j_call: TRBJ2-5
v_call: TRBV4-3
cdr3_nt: TGCGCCAGCAGCCAAGACGCAGGGACAGGGTCTGGAGAGCAGTACTTC
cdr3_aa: CASSQDAGTGSGEQYF

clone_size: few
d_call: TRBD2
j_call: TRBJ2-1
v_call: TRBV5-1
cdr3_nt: TGCGCCAGCAGCTTTAGCGGGTCGTCCTACAATGAGCAGTTCTTC
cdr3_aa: CASSFSGSSYNEQFF

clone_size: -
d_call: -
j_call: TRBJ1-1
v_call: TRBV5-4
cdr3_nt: TGTGCCAGCAGCTTTAGGGGGGGGACTGAAGCTTTCTTT
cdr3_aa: CASSFRGGTEAFF

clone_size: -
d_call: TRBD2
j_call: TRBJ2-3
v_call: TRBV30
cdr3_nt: TGTGCCTGGAGTACACCAAGACTAGCGGTAGATACGCAGTATTTT
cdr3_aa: CAWSTPRLAVDTQYF

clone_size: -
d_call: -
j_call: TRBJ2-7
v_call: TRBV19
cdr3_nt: TGTGCCAGTAGTAGGGACAAAGACTACGAGCAGTACTTC
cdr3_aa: CASSRDKDYEQYF

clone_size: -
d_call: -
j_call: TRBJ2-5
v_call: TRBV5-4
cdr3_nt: TGTGCCAGCAGCAAAAAACCAGGGTTAGCTAGTCGGTACTTC
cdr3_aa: CASSKKPGLASRYF

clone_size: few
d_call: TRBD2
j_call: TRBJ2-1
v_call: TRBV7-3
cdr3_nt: TGTGCCAGCAGCTTAAAGTCTAGCGGGGGGGCCGACTACAATGAGCAGTTCTTC
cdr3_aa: CASSLKSSGGADYNEQFF

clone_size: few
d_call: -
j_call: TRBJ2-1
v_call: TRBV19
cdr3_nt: TGTGCCAGTACCCATATTGGACCGGGGGACAATGAGCAGTTCTTC
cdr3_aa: CASTHIGPGDNEQFF